This TCR beta chain was profiled in a study of beta chain features in type 1 diabetes. About the research overall: In all, approximately 110 million sorted cells from all samples were analyzed. Findings and caveats of the study: Significant though moderate, a shortening of TCRB CDR3s appeared in all four CD4+ subsets of Type 1 diabetes patients. Patients' naive, central memory and Treg TCRB repertoires seemed closer to one another than those of healthy donors. For cells with high TCR expression, cDNA sequencing could yield over-representation.

This clone was seen a handful of times. Antigen: not known. Sorting with CD45RO/CCR7/CD25/CD127/CD95/CD27 yielded naive, central memory, regulatory and stem-like memory CD4+ cells. The whole isolated RNA underwent reverse transcription, so sequencing captured expressed TCRB transcripts. Only in-frame clones appear in the TCRdb table, and some are missing; sequencing was by immunoSEQ multiplex PCR. The table shows 150,000 to 190,000 clones, with approximately 10% occurring only once. Trimming took 5 bases from V and 2 from J, leaving 5 bases between them. The length of the CDR3 is 11 residues. Germline V gene sequence: CDR1 DFQATT, CDR2 SNEGSKA (reference sequence).

V usage is TRBV20-1 and J usage is TRBJ2-3; D is uncertain. Source material: central memory CD4+ T cells from blood. This clonotype originated in a man aged 30-40 years with type 1 diabetes. As DNA, the CDR3 is TGCAGTGCTCCAATCACAGATACGCAGTATTTT. Protein: CSAPITDTQYF.